What follows describes a single T cell receptor (beta chain). Its antigen is undetermined. TCRdb fed the reads into MiXCR, producing one record per CDR3 protein. Found here are around 540,000 distinct CDR3 sequences, roughly a third of them singletons; the top ten hold under 20%. The data were obtained in a study of T cell repertoires in cytomegalovirus infection. In the study overall: A matching HLA type, together with CMV infection, was signaled by public TCR beta signatures.

The germline gives CDR1 SGHAT, CDR2 FQNNGV. V lost 1 base, J lost 5 bases, and 6 bases stayed unmatched. This CDR3 region has 16 residues. The chain carries TRBV11-2 and TRBJ2-1; 9 bases map to TRBD2. The TCR comes from a human donor in good health (CMV status not recorded). Some clones in this sample may be carry-over from other donors' samples. The sample consisted of cultured PBMCs, taken from culture after CMV antigen stimulation. The CDR3 spells CASSLVLASGNNEQFF. The CDR3 DNA reads as TGTGCCAGCAGCTTAGTTTTGGCTAGCGGGAACAATGAGCAGTTCTTC.